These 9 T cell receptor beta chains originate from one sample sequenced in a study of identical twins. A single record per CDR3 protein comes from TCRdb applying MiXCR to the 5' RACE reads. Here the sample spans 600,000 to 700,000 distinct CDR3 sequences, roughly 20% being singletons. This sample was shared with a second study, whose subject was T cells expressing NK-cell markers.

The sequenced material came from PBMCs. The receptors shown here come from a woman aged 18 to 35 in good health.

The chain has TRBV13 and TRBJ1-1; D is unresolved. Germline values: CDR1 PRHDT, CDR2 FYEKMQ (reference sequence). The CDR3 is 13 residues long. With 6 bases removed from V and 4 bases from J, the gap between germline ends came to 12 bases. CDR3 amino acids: CASRETSITEAFF. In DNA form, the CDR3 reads TGTGCCAGCAGGGAAACTTCGATCACTGAAGCTTTCTTT.

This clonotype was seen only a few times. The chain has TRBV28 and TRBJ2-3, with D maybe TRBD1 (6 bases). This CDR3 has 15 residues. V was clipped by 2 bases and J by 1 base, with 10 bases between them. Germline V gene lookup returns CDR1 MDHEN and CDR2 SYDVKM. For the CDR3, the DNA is TGTGCCAGCAGTTTAGGACAGCCCCGCACAGATACGCAGTATTTT. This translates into CASSLGQPRTDTQYF.

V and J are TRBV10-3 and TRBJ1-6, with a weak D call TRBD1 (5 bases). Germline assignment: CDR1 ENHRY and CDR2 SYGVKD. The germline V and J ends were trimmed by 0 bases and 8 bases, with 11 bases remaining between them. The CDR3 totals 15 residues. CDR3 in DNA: TGTGCCATCAGTGAGTCCCCTCAGGGCTATTCACCCCTCCACTTT. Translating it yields CAISESPQGYSPLHF.

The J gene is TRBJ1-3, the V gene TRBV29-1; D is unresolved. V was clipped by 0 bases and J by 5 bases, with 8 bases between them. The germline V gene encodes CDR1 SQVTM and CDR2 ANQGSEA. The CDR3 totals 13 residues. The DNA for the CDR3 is TGCAGCGTTGAAGATCAGGAGCGAAACACCATATATTTT. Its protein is CSVEDQERNTIYF.

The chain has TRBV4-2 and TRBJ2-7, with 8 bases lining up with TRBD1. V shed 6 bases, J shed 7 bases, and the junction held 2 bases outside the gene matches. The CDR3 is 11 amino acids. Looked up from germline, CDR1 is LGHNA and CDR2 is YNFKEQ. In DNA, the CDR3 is TGTGCCAGCAGGACAGGGGAAGAGCAGTACTTC. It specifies CASRTGEEQYF.

CDR3 region: CSADLASSGSNEQFF. DNA of the CDR3: TGCAGTGCAGATTTGGCGTCTAGCGGGAGCAATGAGCAGTTCTTC. This sequence joins TRBV20-1 and TRBJ2-1; 10 nucleotides match TRBD2. With 6 bases clipped from V and 6 bases from J, the junction kept 11 bases outside the gene matches. This CDR3 is 15 amino acids long. Germline CDR1 and CDR2: DFQATT and SNEGSKA (reference sequence).

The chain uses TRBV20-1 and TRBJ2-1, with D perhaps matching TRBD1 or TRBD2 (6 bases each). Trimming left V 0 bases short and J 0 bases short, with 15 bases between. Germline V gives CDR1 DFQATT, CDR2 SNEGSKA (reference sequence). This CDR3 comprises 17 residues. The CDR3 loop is CSARDNGGQSSYNEQFF. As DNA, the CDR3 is TGCAGTGCTAGAGATAACGGGGGCCAAAGCTCCTACAATGAGCAGTTCTTC.

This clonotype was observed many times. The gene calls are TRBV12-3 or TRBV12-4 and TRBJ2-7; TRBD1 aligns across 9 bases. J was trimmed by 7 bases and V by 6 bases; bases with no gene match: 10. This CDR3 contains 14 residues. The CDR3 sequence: CASRSGQGPGEQYF. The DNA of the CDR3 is TGTGCCAGCAGATCAGGACAGGGGCCTGGGGAGCAGTACTTC.

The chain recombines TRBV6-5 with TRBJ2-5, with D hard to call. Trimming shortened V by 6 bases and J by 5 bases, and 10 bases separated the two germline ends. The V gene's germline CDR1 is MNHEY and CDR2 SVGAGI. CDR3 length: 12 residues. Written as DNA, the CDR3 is TGTGCCAGCAGGGACGGGCGGGAGACCCAGTACTTC. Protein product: CASRDGRETQYF.